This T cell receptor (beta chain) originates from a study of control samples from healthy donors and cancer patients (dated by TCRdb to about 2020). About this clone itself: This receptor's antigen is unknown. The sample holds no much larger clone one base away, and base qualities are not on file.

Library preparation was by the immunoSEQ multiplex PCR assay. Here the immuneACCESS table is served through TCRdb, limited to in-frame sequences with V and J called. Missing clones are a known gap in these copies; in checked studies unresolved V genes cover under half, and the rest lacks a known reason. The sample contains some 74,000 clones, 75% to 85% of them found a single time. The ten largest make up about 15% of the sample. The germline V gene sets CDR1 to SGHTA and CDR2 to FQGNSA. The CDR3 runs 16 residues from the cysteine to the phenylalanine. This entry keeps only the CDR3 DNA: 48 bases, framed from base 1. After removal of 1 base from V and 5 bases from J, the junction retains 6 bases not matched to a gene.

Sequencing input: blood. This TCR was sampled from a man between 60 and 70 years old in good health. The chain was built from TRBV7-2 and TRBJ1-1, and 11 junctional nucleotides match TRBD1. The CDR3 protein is CASSLVGQGAGTEAFF. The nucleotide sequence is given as TGTGCCAGCAGCTTAGTAGGACAGGGGGCTGGGACTGAAGCTTTCTTT.